Listed below are T cell receptor beta chains from one sample, sequenced in a study of OX40 agonist ivuxolimab in advanced cancers. TCRdb's table, derived via immunoSEQ multiplex PCR, lists solely in-frame clones and lacks some. The sample holds some 82,000 clones, around 94% seen once. The material sequenced was CD4+ or CD8+ T cells sorted from blood, taken in a trial of the OX40 agonist ivuxolimab. These receptors were collected from an adult with an advanced solid tumor such as melanoma, head and neck, liver or kidney cancer. The CDR3 runs from the conserved cysteine through the conserved F or W. Each record gives: J gene, clone size, V gene, D gene, CDR3 protein, CDR3 DNA. The D gene is left open where the match is weak. Clone size, where shown, is once, few, many, or a class for clones that have expanded.

j_call: TRBJ2-5
clone_size: -
v_call: TRBV6-6
d_call: TRBD2
cdr3_aa: CASSYFAGEETQYF
cdr3_nt: TGTGCCAGCAGTTACTTTGCGGGAGAAGAGACCCAGTACTTC

j_call: TRBJ2-7
clone_size: once
v_call: TRBV11-3
d_call: -
cdr3_aa: CASSLGTNYEQYF
cdr3_nt: TGTGCCAGCAGCTTAGGGACCAACTACGAGCAGTACTTC

j_call: TRBJ2-7
clone_size: once
v_call: TRBV4-1
d_call: -
cdr3_aa: CASSQETTSNYEQYF
cdr3_nt: TGCGCCAGCAGCCAAGAAACTACATCGAACTACGAGCAGTACTTC

j_call: TRBJ2-4
clone_size: -
v_call: TRBV5-1
d_call: TRBD1
cdr3_aa: CASDWTGGVLENIQHF
cdr3_nt: TGCGCCAGCGACTGGACAGGGGGTGTTCTGGAAAACATTCAGCACTTC

j_call: TRBJ1-3
clone_size: once
v_call: TRBV5-6
d_call: -
cdr3_aa: CASSFRTSGNTIYF
cdr3_nt: TGTGCCAGCAGCTTCCGAACCTCTGGAAACACCATATATTTT

j_call: TRBJ1-5
clone_size: -
v_call: TRBV27
d_call: -
cdr3_aa: CASRFSGTSNQPQHF
cdr3_nt: TGTGCCAGCAGGTTTTCCGGGACCTCGAATCAGCCCCAGCATTTT

j_call: TRBJ2-1
clone_size: -
v_call: TRBV7-9
d_call: -
cdr3_aa: CASSLVVFRTYNEQFF
cdr3_nt: TGTGCCAGCAGCTTAGTCGTCTTCAGAACCTACAATGAGCAGTTCTTC

j_call: TRBJ2-5
clone_size: -
v_call: TRBV30
d_call: -
cdr3_aa: CAWSDLLETQYF
cdr3_nt: TGTGCCTGGAGCGATCTCCTCGAGACCCAGTACTTC

j_call: TRBJ2-5
clone_size: -
v_call: TRBV4-3
d_call: TRBD1
cdr3_aa: CASSQGDRGETQYF
cdr3_nt: TGCGCCAGCAGCCAAGGGGACAGGGGCGAGACCCAGTACTTC

j_call: TRBJ2-2
clone_size: -
v_call: TRBV9
d_call: -
cdr3_aa: CASGRSTGELFF
cdr3_nt: TGTGCCAGCGGGCGAAGCACCGGGGAGCTGTTTTTT

j_call: TRBJ2-3
clone_size: -
v_call: TRBV7-3
d_call: -
cdr3_aa: CASSLRRGQGLDTQYF
cdr3_nt: TGTGCCAGCAGCTTAAGGAGGGGTCAGGGGCTGGATACGCAGTATTTT

j_call: TRBJ2-1
clone_size: -
v_call: TRBV5-1
d_call: -
cdr3_aa: CASSLEWRVYNEQFF
cdr3_nt: TGCGCCAGCAGCTTGGAATGGCGGGTATACAATGAGCAGTTCTTC

j_call: TRBJ2-5
clone_size: -
v_call: TRBV7-3
d_call: -
cdr3_aa: CASSLTGGQETQYF
cdr3_nt: TGTGCCAGCAGCTTAACGGGAGGCCAAGAGACCCAGTACTTC

j_call: TRBJ2-2
clone_size: -
v_call: TRBV5-5
d_call: TRBD2
cdr3_aa: CASSIGLDTGELFF
cdr3_nt: TGTGCCAGCAGCATAGGACTAGACACCGGGGAGCTGTTTTTT

j_call: TRBJ2-7
clone_size: -
v_call: TRBV29-1
d_call: -
cdr3_aa: CSVEEGRAGEQYF
cdr3_nt: TGCAGCGTTGAAGAAGGAAGGGCCGGCGAGCAGTACTTC

j_call: TRBJ2-7
clone_size: once
v_call: TRBV30
d_call: -
cdr3_aa: CAWRPTGTYEQYF
cdr3_nt: TGTGCCTGGAGACCGACAGGTACCTACGAGCAGTACTTC

j_call: TRBJ2-3
clone_size: -
v_call: TRBV9
d_call: -
cdr3_aa: CASSPPPGGFHSTDTQYF
cdr3_nt: TGTGCCAGCAGCCCCCCCCCTGGGGGGTTCCATAGCACAGATACGCAGTATTTT

j_call: TRBJ1-2
clone_size: -
v_call: TRBV7-9
d_call: -
cdr3_aa: CASSFGRSHGGYTF
cdr3_nt: TGTGCCAGCAGCTTCGGACGGAGTCATGGTGGCTACACCTTC

j_call: TRBJ1-2
clone_size: -
v_call: TRBV9
d_call: -
cdr3_aa: CASSVGGRTGTNYGYTF
cdr3_nt: TGTGCCAGCAGCGTAGGGGGTCGCACGGGGACCAACTATGGCTACACCTTC

j_call: TRBJ1-2
clone_size: -
v_call: TRBV6-5
d_call: TRBD1
cdr3_aa: CASSYSQGDSYGYTF
cdr3_nt: TGTGCCAGCAGTTACAGTCAGGGGGACTCCTATGGCTACACCTTC

j_call: TRBJ2-5
clone_size: -
v_call: TRBV12-5
d_call: TRBD1
cdr3_aa: CASGLWTGDGETQYF
cdr3_nt: TGTGCTAGTGGTTTGTGGACAGGGGATGGAGAGACCCAGTACTTC

j_call: TRBJ1-5
clone_size: -
v_call: TRBV15
d_call: -
cdr3_aa: CATSRAGVGNQPQHF
cdr3_nt: TGTGCCACCAGCAGAGCAGGGGTAGGCAATCAGCCCCAGCATTTT

j_call: TRBJ1-1
clone_size: once
v_call: TRBV11-3
d_call: -
cdr3_aa: CASSLDLGWGGSTEAFF
cdr3_nt: TGTGCCAGCAGCTTAGATCTAGGGTGGGGAGGGAGCACTGAAGCTTTCTTT

j_call: TRBJ1-2
clone_size: -
v_call: TRBV29-1
d_call: -
cdr3_aa: CSVGGENYGYTF
cdr3_nt: TGCAGCGTTGGGGGGGAAAACTATGGCTACACCTTC